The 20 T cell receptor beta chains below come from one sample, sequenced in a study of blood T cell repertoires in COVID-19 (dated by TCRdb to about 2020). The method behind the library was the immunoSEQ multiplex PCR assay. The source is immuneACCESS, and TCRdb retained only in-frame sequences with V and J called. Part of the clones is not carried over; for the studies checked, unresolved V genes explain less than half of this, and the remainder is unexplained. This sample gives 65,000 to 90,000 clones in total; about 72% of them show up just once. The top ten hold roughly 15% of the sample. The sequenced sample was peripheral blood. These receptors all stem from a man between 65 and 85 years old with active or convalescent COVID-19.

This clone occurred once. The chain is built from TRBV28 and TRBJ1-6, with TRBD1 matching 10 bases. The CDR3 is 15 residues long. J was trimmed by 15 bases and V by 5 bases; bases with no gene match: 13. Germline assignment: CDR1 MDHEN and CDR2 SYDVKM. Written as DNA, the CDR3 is TGTGCCAGCAGTCGATTGACAGGGGGCGGGCTAGGCCTCCACTTT. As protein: CASSRLTGGGLGLHF.

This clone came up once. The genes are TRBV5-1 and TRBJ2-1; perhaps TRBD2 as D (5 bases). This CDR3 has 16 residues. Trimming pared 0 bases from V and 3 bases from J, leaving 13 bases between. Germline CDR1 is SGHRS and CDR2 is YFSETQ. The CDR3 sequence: CASSLAGESNYNEQFF. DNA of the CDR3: TGCGCCAGCAGCTTGGCCGGGGAGTCGAACTACAATGAGCAGTTCTTC.

CDR3 DNA sequence: TGTGCCAGCAGCTTGAAAGGGGAAGAGACCCAGTACTTC. The encoded protein is CASSLKGEETQYF. This sequence joins TRBV13 and TRBJ2-5; D possibly corresponds to TRBD1 (5 bases). Trimming left V 3 bases short and J 3 bases short, with 8 bases between. The CDR3 consists of 13 residues. Germline CDR1 is PRHDT and CDR2 is FYEKMQ (reference sequence).

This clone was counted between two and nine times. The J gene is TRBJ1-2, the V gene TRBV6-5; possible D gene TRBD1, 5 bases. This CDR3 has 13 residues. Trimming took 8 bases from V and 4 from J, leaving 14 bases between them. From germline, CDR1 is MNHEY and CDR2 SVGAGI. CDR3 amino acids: CASGQGGSYGYTF. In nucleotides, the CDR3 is TGTGCCAGCGGACAAGGAGGGTCCTATGGCTACACCTTC.

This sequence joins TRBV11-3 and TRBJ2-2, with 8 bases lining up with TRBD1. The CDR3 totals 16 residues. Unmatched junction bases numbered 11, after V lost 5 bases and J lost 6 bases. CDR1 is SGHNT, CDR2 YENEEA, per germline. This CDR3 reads CASSPRTGRLAGELFF. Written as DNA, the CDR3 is TGTGCCAGCAGCCCTAGGACAGGGCGGTTGGCCGGGGAGCTGTTTTTT.

CDR3 DNA sequence: TGTGCAAGTCGCTTAGGCTCAGCGGGGGGCAACCCTGAACGACAAGAGACCCAGTACTTC. Its translation: CASRLGSAGGNPERQETQYF. The rearrangement uses TRBV12-2 and TRBJ2-5; the table's D call, TRBD2, was not checked against the DNA. TRBV12-2 counts as a pseudogene. CDR3 length: 20 residues.

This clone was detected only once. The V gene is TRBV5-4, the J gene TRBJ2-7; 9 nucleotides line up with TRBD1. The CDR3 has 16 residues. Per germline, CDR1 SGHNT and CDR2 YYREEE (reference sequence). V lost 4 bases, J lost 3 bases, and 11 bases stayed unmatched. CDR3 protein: CASSPVGTGGVYEQYF. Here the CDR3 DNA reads TGTGCCAGCAGCCCTGTGGGAACAGGGGGCGTCTACGAGCAGTACTTC.

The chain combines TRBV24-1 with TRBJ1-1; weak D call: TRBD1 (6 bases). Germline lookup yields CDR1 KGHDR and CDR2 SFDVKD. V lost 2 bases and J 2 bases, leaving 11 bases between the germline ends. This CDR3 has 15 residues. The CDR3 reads CATSDSGQPNTEAFF. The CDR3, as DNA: TGTGCCACCAGTGATTCAGGACAGCCAAACACTGAAGCTTTCTTT.

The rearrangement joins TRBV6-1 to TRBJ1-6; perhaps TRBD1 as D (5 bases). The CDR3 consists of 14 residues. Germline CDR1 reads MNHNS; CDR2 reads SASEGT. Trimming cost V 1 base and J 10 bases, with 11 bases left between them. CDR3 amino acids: CASSEGGERSPLHF. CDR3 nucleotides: TGTGCCAGCAGTGAAGGGGGGGAAAGGTCACCCCTCCACTTT.

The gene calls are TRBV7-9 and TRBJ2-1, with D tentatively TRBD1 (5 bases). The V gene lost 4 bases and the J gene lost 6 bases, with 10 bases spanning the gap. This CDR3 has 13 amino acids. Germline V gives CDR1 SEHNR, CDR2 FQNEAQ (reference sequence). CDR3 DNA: TGTGCCAGCAGCTCTAGACAGCCCAATGAGCAGTTCTTC. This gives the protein CASSSRQPNEQFF.

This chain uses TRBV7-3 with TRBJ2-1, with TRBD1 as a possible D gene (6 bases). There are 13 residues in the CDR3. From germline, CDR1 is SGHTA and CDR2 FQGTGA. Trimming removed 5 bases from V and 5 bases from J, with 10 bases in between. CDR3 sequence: CASSVGTNNEQFF. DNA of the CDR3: TGTGCCAGCAGCGTCGGGACAAACAATGAGCAGTTCTTC.

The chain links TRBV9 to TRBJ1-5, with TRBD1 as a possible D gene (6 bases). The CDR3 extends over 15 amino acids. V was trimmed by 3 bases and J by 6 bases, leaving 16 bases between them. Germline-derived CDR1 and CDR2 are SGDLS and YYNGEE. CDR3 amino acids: CASSAQGQEVQPQHF. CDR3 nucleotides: TGTGCCAGCAGCGCCCAGGGGCAGGAGGTTCAGCCCCAGCATTTT.

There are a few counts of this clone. The CDR3 here is CASSESGYNEQFF. As DNA, the CDR3 is TGTGCCAGCAGTGAATCGGGGTACAATGAGCAGTTCTTC. This chain uses TRBV25-1 with TRBJ2-1, with D perhaps TRBD2 (5 bases). This CDR3 spans 13 amino acids. Trimming pared 1 base from V and 4 bases from J, leaving 5 bases between. Germline V gives CDR1 MGHDK, CDR2 SYGVNS.

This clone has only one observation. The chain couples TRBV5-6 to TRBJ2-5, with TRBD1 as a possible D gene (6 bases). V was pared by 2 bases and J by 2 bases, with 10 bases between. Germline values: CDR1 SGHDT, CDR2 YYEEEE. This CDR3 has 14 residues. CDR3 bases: TGTGCCAGCAGCTTTCGGGACACGCAAGAGACCCAGTACTTC. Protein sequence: CASSFRDTQETQYF.

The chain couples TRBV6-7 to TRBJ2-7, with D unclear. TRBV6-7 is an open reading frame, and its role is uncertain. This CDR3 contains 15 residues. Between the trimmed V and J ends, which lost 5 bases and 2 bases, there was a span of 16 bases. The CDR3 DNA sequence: TGTGCCAGCAGTCCCATGAACAGCCCGACCTACGAGCAGTACTTC. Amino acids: CASSPMNSPTYEQYF.

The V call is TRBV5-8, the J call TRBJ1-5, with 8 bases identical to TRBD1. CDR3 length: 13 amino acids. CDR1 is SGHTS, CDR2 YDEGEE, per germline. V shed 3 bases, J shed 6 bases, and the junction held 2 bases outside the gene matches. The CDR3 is CASSSRGRQPQHF. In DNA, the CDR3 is TGTGCCAGCAGCTCCAGGGGGCGTCAGCCCCAGCATTTT.

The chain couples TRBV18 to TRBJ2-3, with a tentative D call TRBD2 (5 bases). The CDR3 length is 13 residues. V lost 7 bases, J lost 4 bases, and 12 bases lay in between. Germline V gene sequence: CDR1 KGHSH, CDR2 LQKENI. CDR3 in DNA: TGTGCCAGCTTTCGGCGGGTCTCAGATACGCAGTATTTT. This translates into CASFRRVSDTQYF.

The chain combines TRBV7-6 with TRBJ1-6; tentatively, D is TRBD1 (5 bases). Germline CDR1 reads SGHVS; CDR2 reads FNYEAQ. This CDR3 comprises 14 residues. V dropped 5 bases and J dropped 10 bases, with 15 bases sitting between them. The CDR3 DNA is TGTGCCAGCAGCCCCAGTGGAGGGGACTCACCCCTCCACTTT. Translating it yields CASSPSGGDSPLHF.

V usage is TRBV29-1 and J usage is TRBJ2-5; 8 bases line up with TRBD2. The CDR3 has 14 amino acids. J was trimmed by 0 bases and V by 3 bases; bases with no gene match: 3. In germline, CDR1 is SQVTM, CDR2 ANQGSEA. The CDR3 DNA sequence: TGCAGCGTTGATTGGCGGGGGGACCAAGAGACCCAGTACTTC. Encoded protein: CSVDWRGDQETQYF.

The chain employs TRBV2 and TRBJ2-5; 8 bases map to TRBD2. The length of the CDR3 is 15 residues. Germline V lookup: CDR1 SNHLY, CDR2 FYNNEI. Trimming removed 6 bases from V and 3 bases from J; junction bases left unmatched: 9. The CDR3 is CASSSQGTREETQYF. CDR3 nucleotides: TGTGCCAGCAGCTCCCAAGGGACTAGGGAAGAGACCCAGTACTTC.